What follows are 27 T cell receptor beta chains derived from one specimen sequenced in a study of T cell repertoires in cytomegalovirus infection. TCRdb reanalysed the reads using MiXCR and keeps one entry per CDR3 protein. The sample shows roughly 720,000 distinct CDR3 sequences, less than 40% of them seen only once. Sequenced: PBMCs. The receptors here all came from a human donor in good health (CMV status not recorded). Some clones in this sample may be carry-over from other donors' samples.

As to this clonotype: A single base separates this from a much larger clone, so it may be a read error. The J gene is TRBJ1-1, the V gene TRBV6-1; D gene unclear. The CDR3 has 14 amino acids. The V gene's germline CDR1 is MNHNS and CDR2 SASEGT. CDR3 region: CASIERNRDTEAFF. CDR3 in DNA: TGTGCCAGCATTGAAAGGAACAGAGACACTGAAGCTTTCTTT.

The chain has TRBV19 and TRBJ2-1; no firm D call. Germline V gene lookup returns CDR1 LNHDA and CDR2 SQIVND (reference sequence). V was shortened by 9 bases and J by 4 bases, with 7 bases between the two germline ends. The CDR3 runs 11 residues. CDR3 in amino acids: CASSNYNEQFF. The CDR3 bases are TGTGCCAGCAGCAATTACAATGAGCAGTTCTTC.

The table lists this clonotype with a few counts. The chain has TRBV6-5 and TRBJ1-1; D is unclear. Trimming removed 0 bases from V and 10 bases from J, with 18 bases in between. The CDR3 sequence is 15 residues long. Germline-derived CDR1 and CDR2 are MNHEY and SVGAGI. Here the CDR3 reads CASSYSTKSKSGAFF. In nucleotides, the CDR3 is TGTGCCAGCAGTTACTCGACTAAATCGAAATCCGGAGCTTTCTTT.

In this sample, this clonotype turned up a few times. The rearrangement uses TRBV28 and TRBJ2-1; 15 nucleotides align to TRBD2. The ends lost 2 bases at V and 7 bases at J; junction bases unmatched: 12. The CDR3 length is 19 residues. Germline CDR1 reads MDHEN; CDR2 reads SYDVKM. CDR3 sequence: CASSLAGLAGGPGLNEQFF. The CDR3 region has the DNA TGTGCCAGCAGTTTAGCCGGACTAGCGGGGGGGCCAGGGTTGAATGAGCAGTTCTTC.

The chain carries TRBV19 and TRBJ1-1; D may be TRBD1 (6 bases). Trimming took off 6 bases at V and 6 bases at J, with 14 bases between the two ends. The CDR3 is made up of 13 amino acids. The germline CDR1 and CDR2 sequences are LNHDA and SQIVND (reference sequence). Here the CDR3 DNA reads TGTGCCAGTAGCTTGGGCAGGGGCTCTGAAGCTTTCTTT. This codes for CASSLGRGSEAFF.

Comment on this clonotype: The CDR3 end shows no conserved phenylalanine or tryptophan, and so a read error is likely. This chain joins TRBV7-2 and TRBJ2-1; a possible D gene is TRBD1 (7 bases). Germline V gene lookup returns CDR1 SGHTA and CDR2 FQGNSA. This CDR3 comprises 15 residues. The V gene lost 3 bases and the J gene lost 9 bases, with 18 bases spanning the gap. The CDR3 protein is CASSFLEGAILEQFL. The DNA of the CDR3 is TGTGCCAGCAGCTTTTTGGAGGGGGCAATACTTGAGCAGTTCTTA.

The DNA for the CDR3 is TGTGCCAGCAGTGAAGCGTTCCAAGAGACCCAGTACTTC. Translated, it gives CASSEAFQETQYF. This sequence joins TRBV2 and TRBJ2-5; unclear D gene. The CDR3 length is 13 residues. Looked up from germline, CDR1 is SNHLY and CDR2 is FYNNEI. Trimming shortened V by 0 bases and J by 1 base, and 3 bases separated the two germline ends.

The rearrangement joins TRBV20-1 to TRBJ1-1; the D is unclear. V was shortened by 1 base and J by 3 bases, with 15 bases between the two germline ends. In germline, CDR1 is DFQATT, CDR2 SNEGSKA (reference sequence). The length of the CDR3 is 15 residues. The CDR3 loop is CSARAPAARDTEAFF. CDR3 sequence (DNA): TGCAGTGCTAGAGCCCCCGCAGCAAGGGACACTGAAGCTTTCTTT.

This sequence joins TRBV7-6 and TRBJ2-5; D ambiguous. The CDR3 totals 12 residues. Trimming stripped 5 bases from V and 12 bases from J, with 16 bases between. Germline CDR1 and CDR2: SGHVS and FNYEAQ. The CDR3 DNA sequence: TGTGCCAGCAGCCCCACCCGGGCACCGGAGTACTTC. This gives the protein CASSPTRAPEYF.

As for this clonotype: In this CDR3 the conserved last residue, phenylalanine or tryptophan, is missing, so a read error is likely. The CDR3 DNA reads TGCAGTGGGATATGGGGCACAGATACGCAGTATTTA. Translation: CSGIWGTDTQYL. The chain carries TRBV20-1 and TRBJ2-3; D gene unclear. Germline values: CDR1 DFQATT, CDR2 SNEGSKA (reference sequence). The CDR3 runs 12 residues. Between the trimmed V and J ends, which lost 7 bases and 1 base, there was a span of 9 bases.

The chain combines TRBV19 with TRBJ1-1, with D unclear. CDR3 length: 15 amino acids. CDR1 is LNHDA, CDR2 SQIVND, per germline (reference sequence). Trimming pared 7 bases from V and 3 bases from J, leaving 18 bases between. CDR3 amino acids: CASIGSGFVDTEAFF. CDR3 nucleotide sequence: TGTGCCAGTATCGGATCCGGGTTCGTCGACACTGAAGCTTTCTTT.

This clonotype has only a few counts. This chain connects TRBV10-3 to TRBJ1-3; D may be TRBD1 (5 bases). This CDR3 spans 14 amino acids. V lost 3 bases to trimming and J lost 4 bases, with 10 bases between them. CDR1 and CDR2 from the germline V gene are ENHRY and SYGVKD. The CDR3 sequence: CAISESTVGNTIYF. The CDR3 DNA is TGTGCCATCAGTGAATCGACAGTAGGAAACACCATATATTTT.

This clonotype came up a few times. The V and J genes are TRBV19 and TRBJ2-5; the D is unclear. The CDR3 sequence is 17 residues long. Germline assignment: CDR1 LNHDA and CDR2 SQIVND (reference sequence). The V gene lost 3 bases and the J gene lost 4 bases, with 21 bases spanning the gap. The CDR3 region has the DNA TGTGCCAGTAGTATTGTCGGTGTCTTGGGGAAGTTAGAGACCCAGTACTTC. It is translated as CASSIVGVLGKLETQYF.

The chain has TRBV2 and TRBJ2-2; D is unresolved. Germline V gives CDR1 SNHLY, CDR2 FYNNEI. The CDR3 is 11 amino acids. The V and J ends lost 4 bases and 6 bases respectively, with 3 bases between them. DNA of the CDR3: TGTGCCAGCAGTGTGGCCGGGGAGCTGTTTTTT. It translates to CASSVAGELFF.

CDR3 bases: TGTGCCAGCAGTGTCACAGGTCCGGGGCGTGAAAAACTGTTTTTT. Protein sequence: CASSVTGPGREKLFF. The chain carries TRBV28 and TRBJ1-4, with TRBD1 as a possible D gene (5 bases). Between the trimmed V and J ends, which lost 5 bases and 7 bases, there was a span of 17 bases. The CDR3 contains 15 residues. The V gene's germline CDR1 is MDHEN and CDR2 SYDVKM.

The CDR3: CASSLKYGGPGNQPQHF. The DNA of the CDR3 is TGTGCCAGCAGCTTAAAGTATGGGGGGCCTGGCAATCAGCCCCAGCATTTT. The chain has TRBV7-9 and TRBJ1-5; tentatively, D is TRBD1 (6 bases). The CDR3 consists of 17 residues. Germline CDR1 reads SEHNR; CDR2 reads FQNEAQ (reference sequence). V lost 2 bases, J lost 2 bases, and 16 bases lay in between.

The gene calls are TRBV19 and TRBJ2-1; possible D gene TRBD2, 6 bases. Trimming took off 3 bases at V and 10 bases at J, with 13 bases between the two ends. Germline CDR1 and CDR2: LNHDA and SQIVND (reference sequence). The CDR3 covers 13 residues. The CDR3 bases are TGTGCCAGTAGTATGCTGGAGGGCCGAGAGCAGTTCTTC. It encodes CASSMLEGREQFF. The full variable domain, with the rest looked up from reference TRBV19 and TRBJ2-1, is DGGITQSPKYLFRKEGQNVTLSCEQNLNHDAMYWYRQDPGQGLRLIYYSQIVNDFQKGDIAEGYSVSREKKESFPLTVTSAQKNPTAFYLCASSMLEGREQFFGPGTRLTVL.

Remarks on this clonotype: A much larger clone sits a single nucleotide away, making a read error possible. Here the CDR3 omits its conserved ending phenylalanine or tryptophan, so a read error is the likely source. DNA for the CDR3: TGTGCCAGCAGCCCGACAGGGGATAGCAATCAGCCCCAGCATTGT. Its translation: CASSPTGDSNQPQHC. This chain links TRBV7-2 with TRBJ1-5; TRBD1 matches 8 bases. The V gene's germline CDR1 is SGHTA and CDR2 FQGNSA. The CDR3 consists of 15 residues. V was clipped by 5 bases and J by 0 bases; unmatched bases: 3.

The chain has TRBV5-1 and TRBJ1-1, with a possible D match to TRBD1 (6 bases). V lost 4 bases and J 4 bases, leaving 14 bases between the germline ends. The germline CDR1 and CDR2 sequences are SGHRS and YFSETQ. CDR3 size: 14 residues. CDR3: CASSHDRISTEAFF. In nucleotides, the CDR3 is TGCGCCAGCAGCCACGACAGGATATCCACTGAAGCTTTCTTT.

The chain recombines TRBV6-6 with TRBJ2-3; 10 nucleotides align to TRBD1. This CDR3 spans 15 amino acids. Germline CDR1 reads MNHNY; CDR2 reads SVGAGI (reference sequence). V dropped 5 bases and J dropped 4; count of bases not matched to a gene: 6. CDR3 in DNA: TGTGCCAGCAGTAGAGACAGGGGGCGGTCAGATACGCAGTATTTT. This codes for CASSRDRGRSDTQYF.

This clonotype was observed once. V is TRBV20-1 and J is TRBJ2-5, with D maybe TRBD2 (5 bases). The germline gives CDR1 DFQATT, CDR2 SNEGSKA (reference sequence). CDR3 length: 14 residues. The V and J ends lost 1 base and 5 bases respectively, with 14 bases between them. The CDR3 reads CSARGGLMGETQYF. The CDR3 coding sequence is TGCAGTGCTAGAGGCGGGCTTATGGGGGAGACCCAGTACTTC.

V usage is TRBV12-5 and J usage is TRBJ1-1; D gene ambiguous. CDR1 and CDR2 from the germline V gene are LGHNT and FRNRAP. V lost 5 bases and J 0 bases, leaving 22 bases between the germline ends. The CDR3 extends over 18 amino acids. CDR3 bases: TGTGCTAGTGGTAAAACCTCAGTATTGCAAGGCATGAACACTGAAGCTTTCTTT. Translating it yields CASGKTSVLQGMNTEAFF.

A remark on this clonotype: The conserved phenylalanine or tryptophan is not found at the CDR3 terminus, so this likely reflects a read error. The chain couples TRBV11-1 to TRBJ2-5, with TRBD1 matching 7 bases. Germline CDR1 and CDR2: SGHAT and FQDESV (reference sequence). After removal of 5 bases from V and 1 base from J, the junction contained 10 bases not matched to a gene. The CDR3 is 16 amino acids. CDR3 sequence (DNA): TGTGCCAGCAGCAAGTACCGGGACAGTACCCAAGAGACCCAGTACTTA. It specifies CASSKYRDSTQETQYL.

In its sample, this clonotype was seen many times. This chain connects TRBV7-2 to TRBJ1-1; TRBD1 agrees at 9 bases. In germline, CDR1 is SGHTA, CDR2 FQGNSA. CDR3 length: 14 residues. The junction had 3 bases not matched to a gene; V was cut back by 3 bases and J by 4 bases. CDR3 DNA: TGTGCCAGCAGCTTGAAGACAGGGGGCACTGAAGCTTTCTTT. Encoded protein: CASSLKTGGTEAFF.

This clonotype appeared many times. This chain joins TRBV4-1 and TRBJ2-3; D might be TRBD2 (5 bases). Trimming took 4 bases from V and 4 from J, leaving 9 bases between them. Germline-derived CDR1 and CDR2 are MGHRA and YSYEKL. The CDR3 length is 13 residues. CDR3 sequence: CASSRERADTQYF. The CDR3 DNA is TGCGCCAGCAGCCGGGAGAGGGCAGATACGCAGTATTTT.

The chain uses TRBV12-3 or TRBV12-4 and TRBJ1-1; D is perhaps TRBD1 (6 bases). CDR3 length: 15 residues. V was pared by 3 bases and J by 0 bases, with 11 bases between. CDR3 bases: TGTGCCAGCAGTTTCGCGGACAGAATGAACACTGAAGCTTTCTTT. Translation: CASSFADRMNTEAFF.

The V and J genes are TRBV19 and TRBJ2-1, with 8 bases lining up with TRBD2. The CDR3 is made up of 16 amino acids. Germline CDR1 LNHDA, CDR2 SQIVND (reference sequence). V gave up 5 bases and J gave up 6 bases; unmatched junction bases: 12. This CDR3 reads CASSLPVGLAGNEQFF. The CDR3 DNA is TGTGCCAGTAGTCTGCCGGTAGGACTAGCTGGCAATGAGCAGTTCTTC. Combining the CDR3 with reference TRBV19 and TRBJ2-1 gives the whole variable domain DGGITQSPKYLFRKEGQNVTLSCEQNLNHDAMYWYRQDPGQGLRLIYYSQIVNDFQKGDIAEGYSVSREKKESFPLTVTSAQKNPTAFYLCASSLPVGLAGNEQFFGPGTRLTVL.